The T cell receptor beta chain described here comes from a study of PD-1 blockade in classical Hodgkin lymphoma. To note about this clone: Its antigen is still unknown.

As to time point: cycle 4 day 1 (C4D1), after 6 weeks of nivolumab. Each of the patients experienced relapse following autologous stem cell transplantation, and their brentuximab vedotin exposure differed. After thawing, PBMCs were subjected to magnetic negative selection to isolate CD8+ T cells. The patients, who had relapsed/refractory classical Hodgkin lymphoma, achieved best responses of complete response, partial response or progressive disease. The CDR3 has 11 amino acids. Germline lookup yields CDR1 MDHEN and CDR2 SYDVKM. Between the trimmed V and J ends, which lost 6 bases and 3 bases, there was a span of 6 bases. Whole-study findings and limits: Healthy donors were reported to have higher baseline TCR diversity than newly diagnosed patients. The study found that TCR diversity rose significantly by C4D1 in CD4+ but not CD8+ cells. Complete responders' baseline diversity resembled that of newly diagnosed patients.

The repertoire was sequenced with immunoSEQ multiplex PCR; TCRdb's copy has only in-frame clones and lacks some. This table holds approximately 10,000 clones, roughly 81% found once. Sequencing used CD8+ T cells from blood, obtained before the fourth cycle of nivolumab. The sequence was obtained from a human donor with classical Hodgkin lymphoma. The donor label of this sample is uncertain. The chain employs TRBV28 and TRBJ2-7, with unresolved D. The CDR3 loop is CASSLYYEQYF. The DNA for the CDR3 is TGTGCCAGCAGCCTATACTACGAGCAGTACTTC. The full variable domain, with the rest looked up from reference TRBV28 and TRBJ2-7, is DVKVTQSSRYLVKRTGEKVFLECVQDMDHENMFWYRQDPGLGLRLIYFSYDVKMKEKGDIPEGYSVSREKKERFSLILESASTNQTSMYLCASSLYYEQYFGPGTRLTVT.